This T cell receptor beta chain derives from a study of cytomegalovirus exposure and HLA in healthy donors. Looking at the study overall: Some 80 million unique TCRs from HLA-typed donors were held in an early data release.

The CDR3 loop spans 14 amino acids. Germline V gene sequence: CDR1 LGHNA, CDR2 YNFKEQ. The study's findings and limits: Donors were assumed by presence/absence analyses to have roughly uniform sequencing depth. TCR beta V- and J-gene trimming, according to a later analysis, was linked to a missense DCLRE1C variant.

Both 60 Vbeta primers and 13 Jbeta primers went into the PCR. In the original processing: In a later analysis, the count reached about 82 million unique TCR beta chains, with 9 million to 11 million shared. TCRdb's table, derived via immunoSEQ multiplex PCR, lists solely in-frame clones and lacks some. The V and J calls and clone size are taken from that table; D and trimming were inferred from the DNA. The profile shows about 87,000 clones, more than 75% of them singletons. Concerning this clone: Its antigen is not identified. At one of its ends the junction is not consistent with the germline gene, which may arise from a read error.

V is TRBV4-2 and J is TRBJ1-5, with D possibly matching TRBD1 (5 bases). Sequenced sample: PBMCs. This clonotype was obtained from a woman in her thirties or forties in good health and CMV-seronegative. The CDR3 DNA sequence: TGTGCCAGCAGCCAAGCCCAGGGTAATCAGCCCCAGAATTTT. Amino acids: CASSQAQGNQPQNF.